The text below deals with one T cell receptor beta chain. The data originate from a study of shared clonotypes between healthy human individuals. Using about 190 ng DNA, approximately 30,000 T cell genomes, the sorted-subset replicate PCRs were run. Clones were sequenced by immunoSEQ multiplex PCR, and TCRdb holds only the in-frame ones, with some missing. Of roughly 400,000 clones detected, about 96% appear once; the ten largest clones hold about 0.32%. V shed 3 bases, J shed 1 base, and the junction held 3 bases outside the gene matches. From germline, CDR1 is SGDLS and CDR2 YYNGEE. This CDR3 has 15 amino acids.

Sequenced: memory CD8+ T cells sorted from blood. The subset denotes: CD45RO+ cells pooled with CCR7-negative TemRA cells. This chain connects TRBV9 to TRBJ1-1; 10 nucleotides agree with TRBD1. This receptor was identified in a man aged 25 to 40 in good health. This CDR3 is CASSAGTGANTEAFF. CDR3 bases: TGTGCCAGCAGCGCCGGGACAGGGGCGAACACTGAAGCTTTCTTT.